This T cell receptor (beta chain) comes out of a study of CD8 T cells in Susac syndrome. The overall study: Clinical remission applied to about 8 sequenced Susac syndrome patients, and six had active disease.

Random-hexamer reverse transcription was applied to roughly 0.5 to 1 ug RNA. An immunoSEQ multiplex PCR amplified TCR beta CDR3 over 54 Vbeta and 13 Jbeta. TCRdb processed the immunoSEQ multiplex PCR reads anew with MiXCR; each CDR3 protein has one entry. Of under 200,000 distinct CDR3 sequences listed, 95% to 97% are singletons. The authors carried out high-throughput sequencing of TCR beta. They applied it to CD8+ and CD4+ T cells obtained from blood. The Susac syndrome patients fit the recently defined diagnostic criteria for definite or probable disease. Trimming cost V 7 bases and J 15 bases, with 16 bases left between them. Germline V gene data show CDR1 as LNHDA and CDR2 as SQIVND (reference sequence). CDR3 length: 11 amino acids.

The clonotype was recovered from a human donor with Susac syndrome. The specimen sequenced was CD4+ T cells from PBMCs. This sequence joins TRBV19 and TRBJ2-1, with D unresolved. The CDR3 sequence: CASTRNNLVFF. The DNA for the CDR3 is TGTGCCAGTACGCGGAACAACCTCGTGTTCTTC.